The table lists the clone carrying this TCR beta chain with many counts. Its antigen is unknown. These data belong to a study of regulatory T cells in long-lasting Graves disease. According to the study, TCR beta libraries were built with iRepertoire HTBI primers and CDR3-region Arm-PCR. TCRdb re-called the multiplex PCR reads through MiXCR, storing one row per CDR3 protein. The data contain approximately 350,000 distinct CDR3 sequences, approximately 12% of them singletons. Study-wide findings and caveats: Blood alone, not thyroid tissue, was studied.

Time point specified: newly diagnosed GD, antithyroid drugs for less than 3 months. There was RNA extracted from PBMCs, and the TCR library was made from it. This CDR3 contains 17 residues. The V segment lost 6 bases and the J segment 0 bases; nucleotides outside the gene matches: 8. This sample also belongs to another study, concerning T cells in Graves' hyperthyroidism and ophthalmopathy.

Sequencing was performed on peripheral blood mononuclear cells (PBMCs), taken at new diagnosis, from a patient treated with antithyroid drugs. The genes are TRBV12-3 or TRBV12-4 and TRBJ1-4, with TRBD1 identical over 9 bases. The receptor was isolated from a woman aged 18-35 years with Graves disease. In DNA, the CDR3 is TGTGCCAGCAGAAGGACAGGGGAGGGTTCAACTAATGAAAAACTGTTTTTT. It yields the protein CASRRTGEGSTNEKLFF.